The clone carrying this T cell receptor beta chain was picked up one time. Antigen specificity is unknown. The sample is drawn from a study of OX40 agonist ivuxolimab in advanced cancers. Points from the study as a whole: Nonresponders included some who also had low normalized T-cell clonal expansion. It was not determined which antigens were specifically recognized by the peripheral T cells that had undergone clonal expansion. The average count of expanded clones was higher among CD8+ T cells than among CD4+.

The ends were cut back, 5 bases at V and 5 bases at J, with 15 bases in the middle. Germline loops: CDR1 GTSNPN, CDR2 SVGIG (reference sequence). The CDR3 loop spans 13 amino acids. The protocol was immunoSEQ multiplex PCR, while the TCRdb copy is restricted to in-frame clones and leaves out a portion. Of about 78,000 clones listed, roughly 93% are singletons. The chain uses TRBV30 and TRBJ1-1; tentative D call: TRBD1 (6 bases). This specimen consisted of CD4+ or CD8+ T cells sorted from blood, obtained in a trial of the OX40 agonist ivuxolimab. This receptor was obtained from an adult with an advanced solid tumor such as melanoma, head and neck, liver or kidney cancer. CDR3 sequence: CAWLIMGATEAFF. The DNA of the CDR3 is TGTGCCTGGCTCATAATGGGGGCAACTGAAGCTTTCTTT.